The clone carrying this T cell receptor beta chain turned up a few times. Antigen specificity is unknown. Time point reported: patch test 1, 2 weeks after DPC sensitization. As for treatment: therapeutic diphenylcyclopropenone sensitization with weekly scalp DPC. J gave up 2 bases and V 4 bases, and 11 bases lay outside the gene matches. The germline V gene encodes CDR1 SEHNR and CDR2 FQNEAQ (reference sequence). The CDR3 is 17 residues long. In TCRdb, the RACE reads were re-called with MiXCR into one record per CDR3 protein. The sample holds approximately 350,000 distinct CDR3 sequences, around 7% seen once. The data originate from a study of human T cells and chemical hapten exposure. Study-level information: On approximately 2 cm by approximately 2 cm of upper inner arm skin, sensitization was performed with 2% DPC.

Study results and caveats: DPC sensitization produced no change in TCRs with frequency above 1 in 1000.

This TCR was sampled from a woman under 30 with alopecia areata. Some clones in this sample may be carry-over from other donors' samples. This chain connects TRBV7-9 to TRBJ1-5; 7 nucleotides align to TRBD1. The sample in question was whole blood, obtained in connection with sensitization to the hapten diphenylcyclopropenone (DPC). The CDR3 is CASSSEGAPPGNQPQHF. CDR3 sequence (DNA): TGTGCCAGCAGCTCTGAGGGGGCGCCTCCTGGCAATCAGCCCCAGCATTTT.